This T cell receptor beta chain was sequenced during a study of tumor-infiltrating lymphocytes in primary liver carcinoma (dated 2017 in TCRdb). Concerning the study at large: Of the five patients (three men and two women, aged 30 to 69 years), four had hepatocellular carcinoma and one had combined HCC and intrahepatic cholangiocarcinoma. Samples yielded roughly 3.5 to 7.13 million productive TCRbeta reads; read depth did not differ significantly between tissue types. TCRbeta repertoire sequencing covered 35 or so specimens from 5 patients: 25 or so tumor regions, 5 adjacent noncancerous liver tissues and 5 peripheral blood samples. Across five regions of each liver tumor, along with adjacent normal tissue and blood, the study brought together TCRbeta repertoire sequencing, expression microarrays and whole-exome sequencing. The 25 or so tumor region samples were profiled with Agilent mRNA microarrays so that TCRbeta repertoire diversity could be related to the local molecular phenotype. Reproducibility between technical replicate repertoires was high, with correlation coefficients above 0.95 and mean shared-clone rates roughly 0.86. The tumors of the five patients were staged as T1-T3 N0M0, with maximum diameters ranging from 4.2 to 10 cm. General conclusions and limits of the study: Only the TCR beta chain was sequenced, which likely underestimates true repertoire diversity because unpaired alpha chains were not captured. Just about 8-25% of top clones turned up in all five regions of a tumor, which suggests spatial heterogeneity among tumor-infiltrating T cells. Since the samples were bulk and unsorted, there was no way to compare CD4+ and CD8+ T cell repertoires. The study included only a few patients, and the authors note findings should be validated in a larger study. Repertoire overlap was found to be higher between tumor regions (mean around 35%) than between tumor-adjacent (roughly 17%) or tumor-blood (around 15%) pairs, consistent with antigen-driven expansion. The top 250 clones accounted for a significantly greater share of the repertoire in tumors than in blood (p = 0.039).

Taken from cysteine to phenylalanine, the CDR3 has 13 residues. Only the CDR3 part of the read is kept: 39 bases, read in frame from the first base. Per the germline V gene (reference sequence), DFQATT is the CDR1 and SNEGSKA is the CDR2. A remark on this clonotype: This clone's antigen is unknown. One end of the junction does not line up with germline, which may come from a read error.

Total RNA and DNA were co-extracted from roughly 20-30 mg of bulk tissue with the AllPrep DNA/RNA mini kit, without cell sorting. Surgical resection was performed in China between November 2015 and 2016 on four or five patients with histopathologically diagnosed primary liver carcinoma. Patients had chronic HBV infection and were treatment-naive at sampling. Each tumor was sampled at five spatially separated regions: the tumor centre plus the superior, inferior, left-lateral and right-lateral poles. Histological examination found more than 80% viable tumor cells in every tumor sample. Fresh tumor and adjacent tissue pieces were bisected, with one half stored in RNAlater at -80 degrees C and the other half sent for histology. Using a constant-region primer and ProtoScript II reverse transcriptase, TCRbeta-specific cDNA was reverse-transcribed from 450 to 650 ng total RNA. Construction of the TCRbeta libraries relied on three nested rounds of multiplex PCR, following a slightly modified ARM-PCR procedure. Each of the first two PCR rounds ran for about 9 cycles and used multiplex TRBV1-TRBV30 forward primers together with a Cbeta reverse primer. A final 25-cycle PCR with Deep VentR polymerase added sample barcodes and Illumina adapters. Amplicons of 200-500 bp were gel-purified with a QIAquick gel extraction kit before sequencing. An Illumina HiSeq 2500 was used to sequence the TCRbeta amplicons with 250-bp paired-end reads. Turning to the authors' computational methods: Quality trimming of reads was performed with Trimmomatic v0.33, and paired reads were merged with FLASH v1.2.11 so that full CDR3 sequences could be recovered. V, D and J germline segments were assigned to the rearranged TCRbeta sequences by MiGEC v1.2.1b. Clonotype statistics, along with Shannon-Wiener diversity indices, were calculated using VDJtools v1.0.0. To reduce sampling bias, subsequent analyses other than the diversity analysis used only the 250 most abundant clonotypes in each sample. TCRdb passed the public sequencing reads through fastp at Q25 and MiXCR, retaining productive beta sequences. Rows matching on CDR3 protein sequence are summarized as one entry with the most common DNA and genes. The V and J calls come from TCRdb's annotation, not from the publication. The sample table contains tens of thousands of distinct CDR3 sequences; only one count was recorded for roughly two thirds of them. The top ten clones comprise around two fifths of the sample.

This TCR came from a man aged 35-49 years with primary liver carcinoma and hepatitis B virus infection. The chain is made from TRBV20-1 and TRBJ2-5, with the D call perhaps TRBD1 or TRBD2, each one matching 5 bases. The sequenced material came from liver tumor tissue from sampling region 4. The cell subset or site label here, explained by the study, means: tumor region T4, right-lateral pole. The CDR3 here reads CSAGDTWGETQYF. The nucleotides read TGCAGTGCTGGAGATACCTGGGGGGAGACCCAGTACTTC.